Below, 2 T cell receptor beta chains from the same sample are listed, as sequenced in a study of T cells in Graves' hyperthyroidism and ophthalmopathy. What was amplified from RNA transcripts were TCR beta CDR3 regions. RT-PCR in the first round (using the HTBI primer set) targeted the TCR CDR3. TCRdb passed the multiplex PCR reads through MiXCR, listing each CDR3 protein once. Among 360,000 or so distinct CDR3 sequences listed, about 20% were seen once. The specimen sequenced was blood. The receptors were gathered from a woman between 18 and 29 years old with Graves' hyperthyroidism.

This clonotype showed up many times. The CDR3 reads CASSQAGTGQGYTF. The CDR3 DNA sequence: TGTGCCAGCTCTCAAGCCGGGACAGGGCAAGGCTACACCTTC. The chain is built from TRBV6-5 and TRBJ1-2; TRBD1 agrees at 9 bases. The CDR3 runs to 14 residues. V was clipped by 8 bases and J by 8 bases; unmatched bases: 12. From germline, CDR1 is MNHEY and CDR2 SVGAGI.

The CDR3 sequence is CASSRPGWRVYNSPLHF. CDR3 coding DNA: TGTGCCAGCAGCCGACCGGGTTGGAGGGTATATAATTCACCCCTCCACTTT. The rearrangement links TRBV12-3 or TRBV12-4 to TRBJ1-6; no firm D call. The CDR3 length is 17 residues. Trimming took off 6 bases at V and 4 bases at J, with 19 bases between the two ends.